These 22 T cell receptor beta chains were all obtained from the same sample, sequenced in a study of PD-1 blockade in classical Hodgkin lymphoma. Each and every patient relapsed after autologous stem cell transplantation, and patients got differing brentuximab vedotin exposure. The assay was immunoSEQ multiplex PCR, and TCRdb's table has in-frame clones only and misses some. Here the sample spans 30,000 to 35,000 clones, roughly four fifths being singletons. The sample was peripheral blood mononuclear cells (PBMCs), taken at baseline. These TCRs come from a human donor with classical Hodgkin lymphoma.

This clone has more than one count but fewer than ten. The chain recombines TRBV6-4 with TRBJ1-2; 8 bases agree with TRBD1. Germline-derived CDR1 and CDR2 are MRHNA and SNTAGT. The CDR3 totals 15 residues. V gave up 0 bases and J gave up 2 bases; unmatched junction bases: 2. The CDR3 reads CASSDSGDRNYGYTF. The CDR3, as DNA: TGTGCCAGCAGTGACTCGGGGGACAGGAACTATGGCTACACCTTC.

The CDR3 reads CASSPQGQPQHF. The CDR3 nucleotides are TGTGCCAGCAGCCCTCAGGGACAGCCCCAGCATTTT. V gene TRBV28 combines with J gene TRBJ1-5; weak D call: TRBD1 (5 bases). Between the trimmed V and J ends, which lost 6 bases and 7 bases, there was a span of 10 bases. In germline, CDR1 is MDHEN, CDR2 SYDVKM. This CDR3 has 12 amino acids.

The V gene is TRBV7-2, the J gene TRBJ1-3; tentatively, D is TRBD1 (5 bases). Germline V gives CDR1 SGHTA, CDR2 FQGNSA. V gave up 0 bases and J gave up 2 bases, with 8 bases separating them. The CDR3 length is 15 residues. DNA for the CDR3: TGTGCCAGCAGCTTAGCTGCGGGGGCTGGAAACACCATATATTTT. It yields the protein CASSLAAGAGNTIYF.

The chain carries TRBV11-3 and TRBJ2-3; 7 positions match TRBD2. After removal of 2 bases from V and 1 base from J, the junction contained 6 bases not matched to a gene. CDR1 is SGHNT, CDR2 YENEEA, per germline. CDR3 length equals 16 residues. As DNA, the CDR3 is TGTGCCAGCAGCTTACTTCTCAGCGGGGGCACAGATACGCAGTATTTT. This translates into CASSLLLSGGTDTQYF.

The J gene is TRBJ1-6, the V gene TRBV7-6; TRBD1 might be the D (5 bases). Germline CDR1 and CDR2: SGHVS and FNYEAQ. Trimming removed 1 base from V and 6 bases from J, with 7 bases in between. The CDR3 length is 14 residues. CDR3 amino acids: CASSLGGTNSPLHF. In nucleotides, the CDR3 is TGTGCCAGCAGCTTAGGGGGCACTAATTCACCCCTCCACTTT. Combining the CDR3 with reference TRBV7-6 and TRBJ1-6 gives the whole variable domain GAGVSQSPRYKVTKRGQDVALRCDPISGHVSLYWYRQALGQGPEFLTYFNYEAQQDKSGLPNDRFSAERPEGSISTLTIQRTEQRDSAMYRCASSLGGTNSPLHFGNGTRLTVT.

The rearrangement uses TRBV5-8 and TRBJ2-5, with 9 bases lining up with TRBD1. This CDR3 is 15 amino acids long. V gave up 3 bases and J gave up 2 bases; unmatched junction bases: 5. Germline CDR1 reads SGHTS; CDR2 reads YDEGEE. The CDR3 is CASSWGQGSQETQYF. CDR3 DNA: TGTGCCAGCAGCTGGGGACAGGGAAGTCAAGAGACCCAGTACTTC. Combining the CDR3 with reference TRBV5-8 and TRBJ2-5 gives the whole variable domain EAGVTQSPTHLIKTRGQQATLRCSPISGHTSVYWYQQALGLGLQFLLWYDEGEERNRGNFPPRFSGRQFPNYSSELNVNALELEDSALYLCASSWGQGSQETQYFGPGTRLLVL.

The chain combines TRBV9 with TRBJ2-5, with D possibly TRBD2 on 5 matching bases. Germline V gives CDR1 SGDLS, CDR2 YYNGEE. CDR3 length: 16 amino acids. V was clipped by 2 bases and J by 1 base, with 15 bases between them. This chain's CDR3 is CASSVRGSGIQETQYF. Written as DNA, the CDR3 is TGTGCCAGCAGCGTGAGAGGCTCGGGGATCCAAGAGACCCAGTACTTC.

V gene TRBV30 combines with J gene TRBJ2-5; D perhaps matches TRBD2 (5 bases). Germline CDR1 GTSNPN, CDR2 SVGIG (reference sequence). V was trimmed by 2 bases and J by 2 bases, leaving 6 bases between them. There are 12 residues in the CDR3. The CDR3 DNA sequence: TGTGCCTGGAGTCCGGGGCAAGAGACCCAGTACTTC. Its protein product is CAWSPGQETQYF.

The chain links TRBV18 to TRBJ1-1; D call uncertain. Trimming stripped 4 bases from V and 2 bases from J, with 17 bases between. Germline CDR1 reads KGHSH; CDR2 reads LQKENI. The CDR3 extends over 16 amino acids. The CDR3 coding sequence is TGTGCCAGCTCACTGACCATCCGGGCAGGCAACACTGAAGCTTTCTTT. Encoded protein: CASSLTIRAGNTEAFF.

The chain carries TRBV5-6 and TRBJ1-6; the D gene is possibly TRBD1 (6 bases). The V end was cut by 1 base, the J end by 7 bases, with 15 bases between. There are 16 residues in the CDR3. Germline CDR1 is SGHDT and CDR2 is YYEEEE. In DNA, the CDR3 is TGTGCCAGCAGCTTGAGGGGGGGCAGTGGCAATTCACCCCTCCACTTT. Residues: CASSLRGGSGNSPLHF.

This chain connects TRBV27 to TRBJ1-1, with a possible D match to TRBD1 (5 bases). CDR1 MNHEY and CDR2 SMNVEV come from the germline V gene (reference sequence). V was cut by 5 bases and J by 3 bases, with 16 bases left in between. This CDR3 contains 15 residues. The CDR3 DNA follows: TGTGCCAGCAGTCCGGGGCCTCGGGGGTACACTGAAGCTTTCTTT. Its translation is CASSPGPRGYTEAFF.

The gene calls are TRBV2 and TRBJ1-5; possibly TRBD1 for D (5 bases). V lost 9 bases, J lost 3 bases, and 9 bases lay in between. Germline V gene sequence: CDR1 SNHLY, CDR2 FYNNEI. CDR3 length: 12 residues. Here the CDR3 DNA reads TGTGCCAGTGGCAGGGACAATCAGCCCCAGCATTTT. It translates to CASGRDNQPQHF.

On this clone itself: Relative to the germline gene, one junction end is altered; a read error may explain this. V is TRBV6-1 and J is TRBJ1-2, with TRBD1 as a possible D gene (6 bases). There are 13 residues in the CDR3. Germline V gene lookup returns CDR1 MNHNS and CDR2 SASEGT. The CDR3 reads CASRNRELGGHTF. The CDR3, as DNA: TGTGCCAGCAGGAACAGGGAGCTGGGTGGCCACACCTTC.

The rearrangement joins TRBV9 to TRBJ2-5; 11 positions match TRBD2. The ends lost 2 bases at V and 5 bases at J; junction bases unmatched: 5. CDR1 is SGDLS, CDR2 YYNGEE, per germline. The CDR3 spans 15 residues. CDR3 residues: CASSVLAGGVETQYF. CDR3 in DNA: TGTGCCAGCAGCGTCTTAGCGGGGGGGGTGGAGACCCAGTACTTC. Based on the CDR3 plus reference TRBV9 and TRBJ2-5, the full variable domain is DSGVTQTPKHLITATGQRVTLRCSPRSGDLSVYWYQQSLDQGLQFLIQYYNGEERAKGNILERFSAQQFPDLHSELNLSSLELGDSALYFCASSVLAGGVETQYFGPGTRLLVL.

The gene calls are TRBV5-1 and TRBJ1-2; no firm D call. V was cut by 0 bases and J by 8 bases, with 8 bases left in between. CDR3 size: 12 residues. Germline values: CDR1 SGHRS, CDR2 YFSETQ. CDR3 region: CASSLASQGYTF. The CDR3 region has the DNA TGCGCCAGCAGCTTGGCCTCACAGGGCTACACCTTC. The complete variable domain, with remaining parts taken from reference TRBV5-1 and TRBJ1-2, reads KAGVTQTPRYLIKTRGQQVTLSCSPISGHRSVSWYQQTPGQGLQFLFEYFSETQRNKGNFPGRFSGRQFSNSRSEMNVSTLELGDSALYLCASSLASQGYTFGSGTRLTVV.

V gene TRBV2 combines with J gene TRBJ2-3; the match to TRBD2 covers 9 bases. CDR1 and CDR2 from the germline V gene are SNHLY and FYNNEI. The length of the CDR3 is 15 residues. V shed 5 bases and J 0 bases; nucleotides not matched to a gene: 3. CDR3 sequence (DNA): TGTGCCAGCAGTATTAGCGGGGGCAGCACAGATACGCAGTATTTT. Its translation: CASSISGGSTDTQYF.

The rearrangement joins TRBV9 to TRBJ2-2, with 9 bases aligning to TRBD2. CDR1 and CDR2 from the germline V gene are SGDLS and YYNGEE. The CDR3 spans 15 residues. The trim removed 5 bases at V and 6 bases at J, leaving 8 bases unmatched. CDR3 residues: CASSRGGAGPGELFF. Here the CDR3 DNA reads TGTGCCAGCAGTCGCGGGGGGGCCGGTCCCGGGGAGCTGTTTTTT.

This clone was seen once. The V call is TRBV5-8, the J call TRBJ2-6; no clear D. V dropped 3 bases and J dropped 0 bases, with 7 bases sitting between them. CDR3 size: 15 residues. From germline, CDR1 is SGHTS and CDR2 YDEGEE. The CDR3 is CASSSGNSGANVLTF. The CDR3 nucleotides read TGTGCCAGCAGCTCGGGTAACTCTGGGGCCAACGTCCTGACTTTC.

This chain joins TRBV19 and TRBJ2-7; 8 nucleotides match TRBD1. Trimming at V came to 5 bases and at J to 4 bases, leaving 10 bases not matched to a gene. Germline assignment: CDR1 LNHDA and CDR2 SQIVND (reference sequence). CDR3 length equals 15 residues. This CDR3 reads CASSETGTGFYEQYF. DNA for the CDR3: TGTGCCAGTAGTGAAACCGGGACAGGCTTTTACGAGCAGTACTTC.

This chain connects TRBV19 to TRBJ2-6, with D perhaps being TRBD1 or TRBD2 (5 bases each). This CDR3 contains 15 residues. V was clipped by 4 bases and J by 0 bases, with 7 bases between them. From germline, CDR1 is LNHDA and CDR2 SQIVND (reference sequence). The CDR3 DNA sequence: TGTGCCAGTAGTAGGGGGAGCTCTGGGGCCAACGTCCTGACTTTC. The encoded protein is CASSRGSSGANVLTF.

V is TRBV7-8 and J is TRBJ1-2; a possible D gene is TRBD1 (6 bases). The CDR3 length is 15 residues. Trimming removed 2 bases from V and 5 bases from J, with 15 bases in between. Germline CDR1 SGHVS, CDR2 FQNEAQ. CDR3 bases: TGTGCCAGCAGCTTACAACAGGGTGAGGGATATGGCTACACCTTC. It codes for CASSLQQGEGYGYTF.

This sequence joins TRBV5-4 and TRBJ2-1, with D perhaps matching TRBD1 (6 bases). The CDR3 runs to 16 residues. Germline CDR1 SGHNT, CDR2 YYREEE (reference sequence). V lost 3 bases and J lost 2, with 15 bases in between. In DNA form, the CDR3 reads TGTGCCAGCAGCTCGGGACACTCAAGCCCCTACAATGAGCAGTTCTTC. It translates to CASSSGHSSPYNEQFF.